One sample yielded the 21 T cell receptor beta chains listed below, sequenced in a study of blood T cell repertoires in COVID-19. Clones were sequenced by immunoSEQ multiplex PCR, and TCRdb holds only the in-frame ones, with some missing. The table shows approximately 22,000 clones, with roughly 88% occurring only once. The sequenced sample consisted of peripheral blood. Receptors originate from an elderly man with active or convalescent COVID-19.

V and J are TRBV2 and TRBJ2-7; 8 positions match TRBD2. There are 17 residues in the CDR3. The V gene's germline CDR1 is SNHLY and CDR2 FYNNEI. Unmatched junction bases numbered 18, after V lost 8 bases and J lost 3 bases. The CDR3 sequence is CASHERRTGTRNYEQYF. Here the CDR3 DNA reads TGTGCCAGCCACGAAAGGAGGACCGGGACTAGGAACTACGAGCAGTACTTC.

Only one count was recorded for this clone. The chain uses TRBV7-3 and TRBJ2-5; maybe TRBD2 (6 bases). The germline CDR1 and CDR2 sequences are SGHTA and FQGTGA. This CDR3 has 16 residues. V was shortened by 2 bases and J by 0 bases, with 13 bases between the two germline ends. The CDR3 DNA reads TGTGCCAGCAGCTTAGCGGGACTCCCGTACCAAGAGACCCAGTACTTC. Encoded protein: CASSLAGLPYQETQYF.

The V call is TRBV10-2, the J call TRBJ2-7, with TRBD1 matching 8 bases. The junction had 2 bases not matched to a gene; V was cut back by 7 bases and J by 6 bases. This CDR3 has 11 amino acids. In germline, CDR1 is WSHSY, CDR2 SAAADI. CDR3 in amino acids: CASTGGGEQYF. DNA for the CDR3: TGCGCCAGCACAGGGGGCGGCGAGCAGTACTTC.

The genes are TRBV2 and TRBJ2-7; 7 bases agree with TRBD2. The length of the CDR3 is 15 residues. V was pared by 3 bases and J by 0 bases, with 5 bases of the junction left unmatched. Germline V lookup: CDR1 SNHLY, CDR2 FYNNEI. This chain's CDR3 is CASSDLGLSSYEQYF. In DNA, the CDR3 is TGTGCCAGCAGTGACCTGGGACTAAGCTCCTACGAGCAGTACTTC. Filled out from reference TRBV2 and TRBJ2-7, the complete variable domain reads EPEVTQTPSHQVTQMGQEVILRCVPISNHLYFYWYRQILGQKVEFLVSFYNNEISEKSEIFDDQFSVERPDGSNFTLKIRSTKLEDSAMYFCASSDLGLSSYEQYFGPGTRLTVT.

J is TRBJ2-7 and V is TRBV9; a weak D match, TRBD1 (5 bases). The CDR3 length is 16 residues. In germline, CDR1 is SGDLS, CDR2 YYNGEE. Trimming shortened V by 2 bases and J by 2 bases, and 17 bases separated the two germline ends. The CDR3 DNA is TGTGCCAGCAGCGTGGCCCCGTTGCAGGGCACCTACGAGCAGTACTTC. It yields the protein CASSVAPLQGTYEQYF. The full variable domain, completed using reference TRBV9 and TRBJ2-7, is DSGVTQTPKHLITATGQRVTLRCSPRSGDLSVYWYQQSLDQGLQFLIQYYNGEERAKGNILERFSAQQFPDLHSELNLSSLELGDSALYFCASSVAPLQGTYEQYFGPGTRLTVT.

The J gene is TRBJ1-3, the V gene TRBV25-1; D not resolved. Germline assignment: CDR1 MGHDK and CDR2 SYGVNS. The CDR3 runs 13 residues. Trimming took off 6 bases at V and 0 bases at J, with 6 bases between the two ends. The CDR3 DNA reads TGTGCCAGCAGCAACAGCTCTGGAAACACCATATATTTT. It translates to CASSNSSGNTIYF. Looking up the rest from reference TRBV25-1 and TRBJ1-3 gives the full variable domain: EADIYQTPRYLVIGTGKKITLECSQTMGHDKMYWYQQDPGMELHLIHYSYGVNSTEKGDLSSESTVSRIRTEHFPLTLESARPSHTSQYLCASSNSSGNTIYFGEGSWLTVV.

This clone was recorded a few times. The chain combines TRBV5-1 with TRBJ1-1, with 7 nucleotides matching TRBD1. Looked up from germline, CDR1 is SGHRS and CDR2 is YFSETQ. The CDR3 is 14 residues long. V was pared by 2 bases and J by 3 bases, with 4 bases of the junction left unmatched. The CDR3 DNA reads TGCGCCAGCAGCTTTCAGGGGGGAGACACTGAAGCTTTCTTT. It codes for CASSFQGGDTEAFF.

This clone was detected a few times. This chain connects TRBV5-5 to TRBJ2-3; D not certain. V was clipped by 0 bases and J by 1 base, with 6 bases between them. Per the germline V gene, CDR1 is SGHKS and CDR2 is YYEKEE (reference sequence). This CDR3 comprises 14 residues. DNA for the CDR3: TGTGCCAGCAGCTTGGACGCGGGCACAGATACGCAGTATTTT. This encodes CASSLDAGTDTQYF.

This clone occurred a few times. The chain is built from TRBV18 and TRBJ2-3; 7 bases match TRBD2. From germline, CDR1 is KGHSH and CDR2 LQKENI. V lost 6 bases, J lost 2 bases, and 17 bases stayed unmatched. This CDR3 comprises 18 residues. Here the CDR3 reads CASSPYGQTGLPTDTQYF. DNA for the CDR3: TGTGCCAGCTCTCCCTATGGCCAAACGGGACTACCCACAGATACGCAGTATTTT. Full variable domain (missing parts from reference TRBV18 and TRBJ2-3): NAGVMQNPRHLVRRRGQEARLRCSPMKGHSHVYWYRQLPEEGLKFMVYLQKENIIDESGMPKERFSAEFPKEGPSILRIQQVVRGDSAAYFCASSPYGQTGLPTDTQYFGPGTRLTVL.

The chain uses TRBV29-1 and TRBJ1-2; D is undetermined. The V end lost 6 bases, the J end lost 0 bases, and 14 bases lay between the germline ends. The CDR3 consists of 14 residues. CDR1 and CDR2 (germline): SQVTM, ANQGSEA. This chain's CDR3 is CSVRRIGANYGYTF. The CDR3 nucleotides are TGCAGCGTACGACGGATCGGAGCTAACTATGGCTACACCTTC.

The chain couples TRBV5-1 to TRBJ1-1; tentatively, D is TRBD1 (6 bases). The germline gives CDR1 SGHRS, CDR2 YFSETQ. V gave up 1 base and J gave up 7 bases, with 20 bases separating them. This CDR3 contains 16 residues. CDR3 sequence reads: CASSLRGGADMGEAFF. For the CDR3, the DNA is TGCGCCAGCAGCTTGCGTGGGGGGGCCGATATGGGTGAAGCTTTCTTT. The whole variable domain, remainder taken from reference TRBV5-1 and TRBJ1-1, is KAGVTQTPRYLIKTRGQQVTLSCSPISGHRSVSWYQQTPGQGLQFLFEYFSETQRNKGNFPGRFSGRQFSNSRSEMNVSTLELGDSALYLCASSLRGGADMGEAFFGQGTRLTVV.

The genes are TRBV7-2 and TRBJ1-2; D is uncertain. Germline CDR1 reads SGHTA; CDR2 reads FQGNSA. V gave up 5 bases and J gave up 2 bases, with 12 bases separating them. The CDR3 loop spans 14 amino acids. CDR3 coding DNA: TGTGCCAGCAGCCGGAACCGAGCGAACTATGGCTACACCTTC. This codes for CASSRNRANYGYTF. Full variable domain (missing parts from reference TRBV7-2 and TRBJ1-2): GAGVSQSPSNKVTEKGKDVELRCDPISGHTALYWYRQSLGQGLEFLIYFQGNSAPDKSGLPSDRFSAERTGGSVSTLTIQRTQQEDSAVYLCASSRNRANYGYTFGSGTRLTVV.

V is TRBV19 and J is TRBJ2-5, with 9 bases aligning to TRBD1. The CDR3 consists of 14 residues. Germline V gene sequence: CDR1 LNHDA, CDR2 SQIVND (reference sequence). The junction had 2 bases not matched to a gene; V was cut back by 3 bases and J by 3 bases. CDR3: CASSIGQGKETQYF. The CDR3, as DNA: TGTGCCAGTAGTATCGGACAGGGGAAAGAGACCCAGTACTTC.

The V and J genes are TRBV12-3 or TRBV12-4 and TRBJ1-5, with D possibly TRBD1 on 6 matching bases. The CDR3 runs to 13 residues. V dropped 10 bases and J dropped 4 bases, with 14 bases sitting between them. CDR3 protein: CATSTGRNQPQHF. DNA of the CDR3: TGTGCCACCTCGACAGGCCGGAATCAGCCCCAGCATTTT.

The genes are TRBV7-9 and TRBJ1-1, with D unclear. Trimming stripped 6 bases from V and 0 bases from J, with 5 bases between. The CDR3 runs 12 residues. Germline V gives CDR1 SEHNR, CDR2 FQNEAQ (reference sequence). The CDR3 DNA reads TGTGCCAGCAGACTGATGAACACTGAAGCTTTCTTT. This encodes CASRLMNTEAFF.

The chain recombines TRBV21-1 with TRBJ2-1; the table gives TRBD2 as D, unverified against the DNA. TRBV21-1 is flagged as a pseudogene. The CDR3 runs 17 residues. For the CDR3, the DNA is TGTGCCAGCAGCAAATCCCCGACTAGCGGGAGGGTCAATGAGCAGTTCTTC. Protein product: CASSKSPTSGRVNEQFF.

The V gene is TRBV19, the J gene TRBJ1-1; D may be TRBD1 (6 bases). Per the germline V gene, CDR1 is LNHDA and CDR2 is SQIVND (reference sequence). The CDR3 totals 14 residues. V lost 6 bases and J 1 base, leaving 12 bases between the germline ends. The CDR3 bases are TGTGCCAGTAGACCCGACAGGAGGAACACTGAAGCTTTCTTT. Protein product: CASRPDRRNTEAFF. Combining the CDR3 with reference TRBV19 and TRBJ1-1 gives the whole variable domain DGGITQSPKYLFRKEGQNVTLSCEQNLNHDAMYWYRQDPGQGLRLIYYSQIVNDFQKGDIAEGYSVSREKKESFPLTVTSAQKNPTAFYLCASRPDRRNTEAFFGQGTRLTVV.

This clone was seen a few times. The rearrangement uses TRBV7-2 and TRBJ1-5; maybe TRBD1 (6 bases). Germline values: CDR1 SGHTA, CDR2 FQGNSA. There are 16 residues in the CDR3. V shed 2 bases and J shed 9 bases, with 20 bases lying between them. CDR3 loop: CASSLLNYRATGPQHF. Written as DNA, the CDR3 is TGTGCCAGCAGCTTACTCAATTACAGGGCCACGGGGCCCCAGCATTTT.

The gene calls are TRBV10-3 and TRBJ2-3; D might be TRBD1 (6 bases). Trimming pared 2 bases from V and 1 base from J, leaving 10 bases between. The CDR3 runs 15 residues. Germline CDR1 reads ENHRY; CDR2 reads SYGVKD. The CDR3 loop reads CAISEGQWGTDTQYF. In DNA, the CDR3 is TGTGCCATCAGTGAGGGACAGTGGGGCACAGATACGCAGTATTTT.

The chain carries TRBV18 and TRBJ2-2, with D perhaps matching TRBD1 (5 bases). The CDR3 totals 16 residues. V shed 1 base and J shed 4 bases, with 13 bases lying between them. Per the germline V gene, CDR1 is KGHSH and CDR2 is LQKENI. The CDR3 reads CASSPLKRTTTGELFF. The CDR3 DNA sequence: TGTGCCAGCTCACCACTAAAAAGGACAACCACCGGGGAGCTGTTTTTT.

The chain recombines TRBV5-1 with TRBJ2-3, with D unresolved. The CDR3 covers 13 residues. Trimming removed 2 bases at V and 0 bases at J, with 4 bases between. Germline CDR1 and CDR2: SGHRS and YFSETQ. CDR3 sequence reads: CASSFRSTDTQYF. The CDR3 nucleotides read TGCGCCAGCAGCTTCAGGAGCACAGATACGCAGTATTTT.